These T cell receptor beta chains were read from a single sample in a study of CD8+ T cells in alopecia areata. The data were produced by immunoSEQ multiplex PCR, yet TCRdb's version contains in-frame clones alone and is incomplete. The data contain about 200,000 clones, about three fifths of them singletons. The source was CD4+ T cells sorted from blood, collected at week 4, from a patient treated with tofacitinib. These receptors were taken from a human donor with alopecia areata. Each CDR3 is given with its conserved first and last residue. D genes are given only for firm matches. The size of a clone is reported for some rows only, either as once, few or many, or as a class for expanded clones.

D	size	V	J	CDR3	DNA
NA	few	TRBV5-1	TRBJ2-5	CASSLMAEETQYF	TGCGCCAGCAGCTTGATGGCGGAGGAGACCCAGTACTTC
NA	once	TRBV7-9	TRBJ1-6	CASSSGEGSGSPLHF	TGTGCCAGCAGCTCGGGGGAAGGTAGCGGTTCACCCCTCCACTTT
TRBD2	few	TRBV29-1	TRBJ2-1	CSVEQGGDEQFF	TGCAGCGTTGAACAGGGAGGGGATGAGCAGTTCTTC
TRBD1	NA	TRBV4-1	TRBJ1-6	CASTRTGVGNYSPLHF	TGCGCCAGCACCCGGACAGGGGTCGGGAACTATTCACCCCTCCACTTT
NA	NA	TRBV7-2	TRBJ2-3	CASSRLSTDTQYF	TGTGCCAGTTCCCGACTGAGCACAGATACGCAGTATTTT
TRBD1	NA	TRBV23-1	TRBJ2-7	CASKFSEDRSTYEQYF	TGCGCCAGCAAGTTTTCAGAGGACAGGTCGACCTACGAGCAGTACTTC
TRBD1	NA	TRBV5-4	TRBJ2-5	CASSRQTGGFRQETQYF	TGTGCCAGCAGCCGTCAGACAGGGGGTTTTCGTCAAGAGACCCAGTACTTC
NA	NA	TRBV30	TRBJ1-1	CAWSEQENTEAFF	TGTGCCTGGAGTGAACAGGAGAACACTGAAGCTTTCTTT
NA	few	TRBV11-2	TRBJ2-5	CASSFNRETQYF	TGTGCCAGCAGCTTCAATCGAGAGACCCAGTACTTC
NA	NA	TRBV9	TRBJ1-2	CASSAGRSGGYTF	TGTGCCAGCAGCGCCGGCCGCTCGGGGGGCTACACCTTC
TRBD1	NA	TRBV29-1	TRBJ2-3	CSADRGDTQYF	TGCAGCGCTGACAGGGGAGATACGCAGTATTTT
NA	NA	TRBV30	TRBJ2-5	CAWGGNTYETQYF	TGTGCCTGGGGGGGAAATACGTACGAGACCCAGTACTTC
NA	NA	TRBV29-1	TRBJ1-2	CSVSDGAGYTF	TGCAGCGTGTCGGACGGTGCCGGCTACACCTTC
NA	once	TRBV11-2	TRBJ1-6	CASSLDYNSPLHF	TGTGCCAGCAGCCTCGATTATAATTCACCCCTCCACTTT
TRBD2	NA	TRBV30	TRBJ2-3	CAWSEGRLARVQYF	TGTGCCTGGAGTGAGGGGAGACTAGCTCGTGTGCAGTATTTT
NA	NA	TRBV29-1	TRBJ2-1	CSVEGRLHNEQFF	TGCAGCGTTGAAGGGAGATTACACAATGAGCAGTTCTTC
TRBD1	NA	TRBV18	TRBJ1-6	CASSPGQLDSPLHF	TGTGCCAGCTCTCCGGGACAGCTTGATTCACCCCTCCACTTT
TRBD2	NA	TRBV29-1	TRBJ2-1	CSVEKRLAGGLPFF	TGCAGCGTTGAAAAGAGGCTAGCGGGGGGGCTACCGTTCTTC
NA	NA	TRBV29-1	TRBJ2-3	CSVEDLGENTDTQYF	TGCAGCGTTGAAGATCTAGGGGAGAACACAGATACGCAGTATTTT
NA	NA	TRBV15	TRBJ2-7	CATSRDPAESYEQYF	TGTGCCACCAGCAGAGATCCGGCAGAGTCCTACGAGCAGTACTTC
NA	few	TRBV28	TRBJ1-1	CASMQEGAFF	TGTGCCAGCATGCAAGAAGGAGCTTTCTTT
NA	NA	TRBV25-1	TRBJ2-2	CASSERVANTGELFF	TGTGCCAGCAGTGAAAGGGTAGCGAACACCGGGGAGCTGTTTTTT
NA	NA	TRBV30	TRBJ1-1	CAWSRTENTEAFF	TGTGCCTGGAGTAGGACAGAGAACACTGAAGCTTTCTTT
NA	NA	TRBV20-1	TRBJ2-6	CSARDNNVLTF	TGCAGTGCTAGAGATAACAACGTCCTGACTTTC
NA	NA	TRBV14	TRBJ1-5	CASSQENRQGNQPQHF	TGTGCCAGCAGCCAAGAGAACCGACAGGGCAATCAGCCCCAGCATTTT
TRBD2	NA	TRBV7-2	TRBJ2-1	CASSLAILAGSHNEQFF	TGTGCCAGCAGCTTAGCAATACTAGCGGGGTCACACAATGAGCAGTTCTTC
NA	NA	TRBV30	TRBJ1-2	CAWSVLASSNYGYTF	TGTGCCTGGAGTGTATTGGCCAGCTCTAACTATGGCTACACCTTC
NA	NA	TRBV5-1	TRBJ2-5	CASSLGGGPTQETQYF	TGCGCCAGCAGCTTGGGTGGCGGGCCAACCCAAGAGACCCAGTACTTC
NA	NA	TRBV27	TRBJ2-7	CASSLEYSYEQYF	TGTGCCAGCAGTCTCGAATACTCCTACGAGCAGTACTTC
NA	NA	TRBV28	TRBJ2-7	CASSLGGLTYEQYF	TGTGCCAGCAGTTTAGGGGGGTTGACCTACGAGCAGTACTTC
TRBD1	NA	TRBV23-1	TRBJ1-2	CASRPSRQGGYTF	TGCGCCAGCAGACCCTCGCGACAGGGAGGCTACACCTTC
NA	NA	TRBV4-2	TRBJ1-1	CASSQVVRGKDTEAFF	TGTGCCAGCAGCCAAGTAGTAAGGGGCAAGGACACTGAAGCTTTCTTT
NA	few	TRBV29-1	TRBJ2-1	CSVDGGGADEQFF	TGCAGCGTTGACGGCGGCGGGGCCGATGAGCAGTTCTTC
TRBD2	NA	TRBV5-6	TRBJ2-7	CASSFERGCEQYF	TGTGCCAGCAGCTTCGAGCGGGGGTGCGAGCAGTACTTC
TRBD1	once	TRBV2	TRBJ1-5	CASSQGQGNQPQHF	TGTGCCAGCAGCCAAGGACAGGGAAATCAGCCCCAGCATTTT
TRBD2	NA	TRBV30	TRBJ2-3	CAWSAGLEADTQYF	TGTGCCTGGAGTGCGGGACTAGAAGCAGATACGCAGTATTTT
NA	NA	TRBV5-6	TRBJ2-6	CASSPGEPISWANVLTF	TGTGCCAGCAGCCCCGGGGAGCCCATTAGCTGGGCCAACGTCCTGACTTTC
NA	once	TRBV29-1	TRBJ2-5	CSVEVLRWYQETQYF	TGCAGCGTTGAAGTACTCCGGTGGTACCAAGAGACCCAGTACTTC
NA	NA	TRBV30	TRBJ1-2	CAWSPGQFDGYTF	TGTGCCTGGAGTCCCGGACAGTTCGATGGCTACACCTTC